The 19 T cell receptor beta chains below were found in one sample sequenced in a study of T cell responses to AZD1222 COVID-19 vaccine. Libraries were prepared by immunoSEQ multiplex PCR; TCRdb keeps only in-frame clonotypes and omits some of them. The sample includes roughly 95,000 clones, around 90% of them seen just once. Sequences were derived from peripheral blood, sampled 28 days after the second AZD1222 dose. These TCRs come from an adult who received the AZD1222 COVID-19 vaccine.

V usage is TRBV5-1 and J usage is TRBJ2-7, with D uncertain. V lost 0 bases, J lost 2 bases, and 6 bases lay in between. This CDR3 has 13 amino acids. CDR1 and CDR2 (germline): SGHRS, YFSETQ. The CDR3 region has the DNA TGCGCCAGCAGCTTGGGTCCAGCCTACGAGCAGTACTTC. It translates to CASSLGPAYEQYF.

The chain has TRBV12-3 or TRBV12-4 and TRBJ1-1; D unclear. Between the trimmed V and J ends, which lost 1 base and 5 bases, there was a span of 5 bases. The CDR3 consists of 12 residues. The CDR3 DNA reads as TGTGCCAGCAGTTTAGGGCGGACTGAAGCTTTCTTT. Translated: CASSLGRTEAFF.

V gene TRBV6-5 combines with J gene TRBJ2-5, with 8 bases matching TRBD2. Looked up from germline, CDR1 is MNHEY and CDR2 is SVGAGI. This CDR3 is built from 14 residues. The V segment lost 6 bases and the J segment 4 bases; nucleotides outside the gene matches: 7. CDR3 region: CASRPRGGRETQYF. CDR3 DNA: TGTGCCAGCAGACCCCGGGGGGGAAGAGAGACCCAGTACTTC.

The count of this clone is one. V is TRBV28 and J is TRBJ1-2; D not certain. This CDR3 contains 13 residues. Germline-derived CDR1 and CDR2 are MDHEN and SYDVKM. With 5 bases removed from V and 2 bases from J, the gap between germline ends came to 9 bases. The CDR3 nucleotides read TGTGCCAGCAGTACGGGGAGGAACTATGGCTACACCTTC. As protein: CASSTGRNYGYTF.

V and J are TRBV5-1 and TRBJ1-1; unclear D gene. The CDR3 length is 13 residues. V was shortened by 0 bases and J by 5 bases, with 8 bases between the two germline ends. Germline assignment: CDR1 SGHRS and CDR2 YFSETQ. The CDR3 protein is CASSLDVRTEAFF. The DNA of the CDR3 is TGCGCCAGCAGCTTGGATGTAAGAACTGAAGCTTTCTTT.

The rearrangement joins TRBV4-3 to TRBJ2-3, with 7 bases matching TRBD2. The CDR3 spans 14 residues. Germline values: CDR1 LGHNA, CDR2 YSLEER. V dropped 5 bases and J dropped 0; count of bases not matched to a gene: 2. The CDR3 coding sequence is TGCGCCAGCAGCGCTAGCGGAAGCACAGATACGCAGTATTTT. It is translated as CASSASGSTDTQYF.

The chain uses TRBV4-1 and TRBJ1-1, with TRBD1 matching 7 bases. V gave up 0 bases and J gave up 2 bases; unmatched junction bases: 9. The CDR3 contains 17 residues. Germline CDR1 MGHRA, CDR2 YSYEKL. This CDR3 reads CASSQDRKTGRNTEAFF. The CDR3 coding sequence is TGCGCCAGCAGCCAAGATCGAAAGACAGGGCGAAACACTGAAGCTTTCTTT.

The V gene is TRBV11-1, the J gene TRBJ2-7, with D perhaps matching TRBD2 (6 bases). Trimming took 5 bases from V and 1 from J, leaving 12 bases between them. The CDR3 contains 14 residues. CDR1 is SGHAT, CDR2 FQDESV, per germline (reference sequence). The CDR3 DNA follows: TGTGCCAGCAGCAGGCGGGACGGGTCCTACGAGCAGTACTTC. Residues: CASSRRDGSYEQYF.

V is TRBV29-1 and J is TRBJ1-1; D is possibly TRBD1 (6 bases). CDR1 is SQVTM and CDR2 is ANQGSEA in the germline V gene. Trimming cost V 7 bases and J 5 bases, with 17 bases left between them. The CDR3 has 13 amino acids. This CDR3 reads CSGGRGLGTEAFF. The CDR3, as DNA: TGCAGCGGGGGCAGGGGATTAGGGACTGAAGCTTTCTTT.

V usage is TRBV18 and J usage is TRBJ1-4; D call uncertain. V was cut by 3 bases and J by 8 bases, with 13 bases left in between. Germline V gene data show CDR1 as KGHSH and CDR2 as LQKENI. This CDR3 comprises 14 residues. The CDR3 spells CASSPRKSREKLFF. The CDR3 DNA follows: TGTGCCAGCTCACCCCGAAAAAGCCGGGAAAAACTGTTTTTT.

The CDR3 spells CASEESGEKLFF. The CDR3 nucleotides read TGCGCCAGCGAAGAGAGTGGCGAAAAACTGTTTTTT. The rearrangement links TRBV10-1 to TRBJ1-4; D ambiguous. The CDR3 loop spans 12 amino acids. Deletions cut 8 bases from V and 8 bases from J, with 12 bases between. CDR1 and CDR2 from the germline V gene are WNHNN and SYGVQD (reference sequence).

The chain combines TRBV20-1 with TRBJ2-1; D unclear. Germline assignment: CDR1 DFQATT and CDR2 SNEGSKA (reference sequence). The germline V and J ends were trimmed by 6 bases and 3 bases, with 6 bases remaining between them. This CDR3 is 11 amino acids long. CDR3 sequence: CSAPVYNEQFF. The CDR3 nucleotides are TGCAGTGCCCCAGTCTACAATGAGCAGTTCTTC.

This chain connects TRBV19 to TRBJ2-5; 8 bases line up with TRBD2. V trimming: 3 bases; J trimming: 2 bases; junction bases outside the gene matches: 8. The CDR3 spans 16 residues. The germline V gene has CDR1 LNHDA and CDR2 SQIVND (reference sequence). CDR3 loop: CASSIGPAGGQETQYF. CDR3 nucleotide sequence: TGTGCCAGTAGTATCGGCCCGGCGGGGGGTCAAGAGACCCAGTACTTC.

V usage is TRBV6-5 and J usage is TRBJ1-5; D remains unclear. V was cut by 7 bases and J by 6 bases, with 10 bases left in between. Germline-derived CDR1 and CDR2 are MNHEY and SVGAGI. The length of the CDR3 is 12 residues. CDR3 amino acids: CASITPGQPQHF. In DNA, the CDR3 is TGTGCCAGCATTACCCCTGGTCAGCCCCAGCATTTT.

The chain has TRBV28 and TRBJ1-4; unclear D gene. The germline V gene has CDR1 MDHEN and CDR2 SYDVKM. V dropped 6 bases and J dropped 8 bases, with 16 bases sitting between them. The CDR3 length is 14 residues. The chain's CDR3 is CASSPGGEVEKLFF. CDR3 sequence (DNA): TGTGCCAGCAGCCCGGGTGGGGAAGTCGAAAAACTGTTTTTT.

V gene TRBV12-5 combines with J gene TRBJ1-5; the match to TRBD1 covers 9 bases. Per germline, CDR1 LGHNT and CDR2 FRNRAP. The V segment lost 7 bases and the J segment 7 bases; nucleotides outside the gene matches: 11. The CDR3 length is 15 residues. The CDR3 is CASALDRGYTQPQHF. The CDR3 bases are TGTGCTAGTGCCCTCGACAGGGGGTATACCCAGCCCCAGCATTTT. The full variable domain, in which reference TRBV12-5 and TRBJ1-5 provide the parts outside the CDR3, is DARVTQTPRHKVTEMGQEVTMRCQPILGHNTVFWYRQTMMQGLELLAYFRNRAPLDDSGMPKDRFSAEMPDATLATLKIQPSEPRDSAVYFCASALDRGYTQPQHFGDGTRLSIL.

This rearrangement joins TRBV5-1 to TRBJ2-2, with D possibly being TRBD2 (6 bases). Trimming pared 2 bases from V and 5 bases from J, leaving 25 bases between. Germline V CDR1 and CDR2: SGHRS, YFSETQ. CDR3 length equals 19 residues. CDR3 amino acids: CASSFGYRPGLQGTGELFF. CDR3 nucleotides: TGCGCCAGCAGCTTCGGTTACAGACCGGGACTTCAAGGAACCGGGGAGCTGTTTTTT.

This chain uses TRBV12-3 or TRBV12-4 with TRBJ2-7; D call uncertain. CDR3 length: 12 residues. Trimming took 0 bases from V and 7 from J, leaving 7 bases between them. CDR3 in amino acids: CASSLAPREQYF. CDR3 DNA: TGTGCCAGCAGTTTAGCCCCTCGAGAGCAGTACTTC.

The V and J genes are TRBV20-1 and TRBJ1-2; D uncertain. The germline V gene has CDR1 DFQATT and CDR2 SNEGSKA (reference sequence). V lost 6 bases and J lost 8, with 13 bases in between. This CDR3 has 11 amino acids. Here the CDR3 DNA reads TGCAGTGCAAGGACGGCTTTCGGCTACACCTTC. It translates to CSARTAFGYTF.